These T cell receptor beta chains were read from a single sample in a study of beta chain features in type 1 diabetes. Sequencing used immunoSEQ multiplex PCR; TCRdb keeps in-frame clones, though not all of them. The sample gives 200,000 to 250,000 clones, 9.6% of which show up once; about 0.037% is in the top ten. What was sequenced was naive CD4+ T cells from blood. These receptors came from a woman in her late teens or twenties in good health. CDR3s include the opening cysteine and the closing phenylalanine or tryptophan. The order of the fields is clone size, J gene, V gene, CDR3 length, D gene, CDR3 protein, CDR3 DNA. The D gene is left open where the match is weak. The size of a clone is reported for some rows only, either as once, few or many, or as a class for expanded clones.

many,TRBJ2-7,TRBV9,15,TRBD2,CASSGAGGRSYEQYF,TGTGCCAGCAGCGGAGCGGGGGGCCGCTCCTACGAGCAGTACTTC
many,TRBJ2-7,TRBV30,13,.,CAWRALSSYEQYF,TGTGCCTGGCGTGCGTTGAGCTCCTACGAGCAGTACTTC
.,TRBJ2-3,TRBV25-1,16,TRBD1,CASSVGQSLLVDTQYF,TGTGCCAGCAGTGTGGGACAGTCCTTATTGGTAGATACGCAGTATTTT
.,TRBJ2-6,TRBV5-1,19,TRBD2,CASSAILAGGLSGANVLTF,TGCGCCAGCAGCGCGATACTAGCGGGAGGCCTATCTGGGGCCAACGTCCTGACTTTC
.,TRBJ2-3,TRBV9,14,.,CASSVAGSLDTQYF,TGTGCCAGCAGCGTAGCGGGGAGCTTAGATACGCAGTATTTT
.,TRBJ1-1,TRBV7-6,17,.,CASSLPYEAGMNTEAFF,TGTGCCAGCAGCTTACCTTACGAGGCGGGCATGAACACTGAAGCTTTCTTT
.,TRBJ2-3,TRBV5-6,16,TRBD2,CASSSGLAGGARTQYF,TGTGCCAGCAGCTCGGGACTAGCGGGGGGAGCGCGGACGCAGTATTTT
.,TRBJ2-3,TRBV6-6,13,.,CASSVGSTDTQYF,TGTGCCAGCAGCGTTGGCTCCACAGATACGCAGTATTTT
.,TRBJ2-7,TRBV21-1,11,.,CATPRVCEQYF,TGTGCCACCCCTCGGGTCTGCGAGCAGTACTTC
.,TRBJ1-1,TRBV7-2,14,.,CALAPGQANTEAFF,TGTGCCCTTGCCCCAGGGCAGGCTAACACTGAAGCTTTCTTT
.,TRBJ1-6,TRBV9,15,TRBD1,CASTRDSGSYSPLHF,TGTGCCAGCACCAGGGACAGCGGTTCCTATTCACCCCTCCACTTT
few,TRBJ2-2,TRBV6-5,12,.,CASRSGTGELFF,TGTGCCAGCAGATCCGGTACCGGGGAGCTGTTTTTT
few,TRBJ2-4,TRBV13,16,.,CASSLSFRGPKNIQYF,TGTGCCAGCAGCCTTTCTTTTAGGGGTCCCAAAAACATTCAGTACTTC
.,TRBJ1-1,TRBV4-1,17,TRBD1,CASSPGTAAKVGTEAFF,TGCGCCAGCAGCCCGGGGACAGCGGCTAAGGTGGGCACTGAAGCTTTCTTT
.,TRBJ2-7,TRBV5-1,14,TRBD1,CASSSTTGFDEQYF,TGCGCCAGCAGCTCGACGACAGGGTTTGACGAGCAGTACTTC
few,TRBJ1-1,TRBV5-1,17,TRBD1,CASSLSTGDRGLNEAFF,TGCGCCAGCAGCTTGTCGACTGGTGACAGGGGGCTGAATGAAGCTTTCTTT
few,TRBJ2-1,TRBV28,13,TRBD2,CASRAGPYNEQFF,TGTGCCAGCAGAGCGGGACCCTACAATGAGCAGTTCTTC
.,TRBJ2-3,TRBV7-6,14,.,CASSLTASTDTQYF,TGTGCCAGCAGCCTGACAGCCTCCACAGATACGCAGTATTTT
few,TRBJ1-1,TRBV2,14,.,CASSVAGAGTEAFF,TGTGCCAGCAGTGTAGCAGGGGCCGGCACTGAAGCTTTCTTT
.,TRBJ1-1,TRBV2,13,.,CASSGGENTEAFF,TGTGCCAGCAGTGGGGGGGAGAACACTGAAGCTTTCTTT
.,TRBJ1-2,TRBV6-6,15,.,CASRESGHKIYGYTF,TGTGCCAGCAGAGAATCGGGACATAAGATCTATGGCTACACCTTC
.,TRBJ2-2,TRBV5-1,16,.,CASSDQGHLVTGELFF,TGCGCCAGCAGCGACCAAGGACACTTAGTCACCGGGGAGCTGTTTTTT
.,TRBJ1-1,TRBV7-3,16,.,CASSSWSGIGSTEAFF,TGTGCCAGCAGCTCATGGTCCGGGATAGGGAGCACTGAAGCTTTCTTT
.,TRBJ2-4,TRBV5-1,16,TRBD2,CASSFGGELAKNIQYF,TGCGCCAGCAGCTTTGGGGGGGAGCTAGCCAAAAACATTCAGTACTTC
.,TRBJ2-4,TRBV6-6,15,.,CASRLSGIAKNIQYF,TGTGCCAGCAGGTTGAGCGGCATAGCCAAAAACATTCAGTACTTC
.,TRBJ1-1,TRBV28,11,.,CASIKYTEAFF,TGTGCCAGCATAAAATACACTGAAGCTTTCTTT
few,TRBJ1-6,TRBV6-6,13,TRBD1,CASTDRADSPLHF,TGTGCCAGCACGGACAGGGCGGATTCACCCCTCCACTTT
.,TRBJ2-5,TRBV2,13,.,CASSTEAQETQYF,TGTGCCAGCTCTACGGAGGCGCAAGAGACCCAGTACTTC
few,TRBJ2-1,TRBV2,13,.,CASRTGEGRQKIF,TGTGCCAGCAGGACAGGGGAGGGTAGACAAAAGATCTTC
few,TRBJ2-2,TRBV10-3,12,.,CAISGGSGELFF,TGTGCCATCAGTGGAGGGTCCGGGGAGCTGTTTTTT
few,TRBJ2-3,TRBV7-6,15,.,CASSLSGPSTDTQYF,TGTGCCAGCAGCTTAAGCGGCCCTAGCACAGATACGCAGTATTTT
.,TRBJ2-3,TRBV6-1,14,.,CASTTEEGTDTQYF,TGTGCCAGCACCACTGAGGAGGGCACAGATACGCAGTATTTT
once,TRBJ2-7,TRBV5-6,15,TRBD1,CASSFVGQGGYEQYF,TGTGCCAGCAGCTTCGTAGGACAGGGGGGTTACGAGCAGTACTTC
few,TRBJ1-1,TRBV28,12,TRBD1,CASSLGQGEAFF,TGTGCCAGCAGTCTGGGACAGGGTGAAGCTTTCTTT
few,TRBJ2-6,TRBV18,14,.,CASSPGPGANVLTF,TGTGCCAGCTCACCAGGGCCCGGGGCCAACGTCCTGACTTTC
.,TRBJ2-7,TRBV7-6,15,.,CASSLLAGGVHEQYF,TGTGCCAGCAGCCTCCTTGCGGGCGGGGTCCACGAGCAGTACTTC
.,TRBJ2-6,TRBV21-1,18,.,CASSKGPQGASGANVLTF,TGTGCCAGCAGCAAAGGGCCGCAGGGGGCTTCTGGGGCCAACGTCCTGACTTTC
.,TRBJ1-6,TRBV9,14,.,CASSGGSPNSPLHF,TGTGCCAGCAGCGGAGGGAGTCCCAATTCACCCCTCCACTTT
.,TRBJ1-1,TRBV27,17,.,CASSLSKLQHAGPEAFF,TGTGCCAGCAGTTTATCGAAACTTCAGCATGCAGGCCCTGAAGCTTTCTTT
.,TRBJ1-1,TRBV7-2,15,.,CASSSGPGRNTEAFF,TGTGCCAGCAGCTCCGGTCCAGGGCGGAACACTGAAGCTTTCTTT
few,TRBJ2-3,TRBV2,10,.,CASIRDTQYF,TGTGCCAGCATCCGGGATACGCAGTATTTT
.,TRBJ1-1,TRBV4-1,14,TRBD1,CASSLEQGISQAFF,TGCGCCAGCAGCCTTGAACAGGGGATTTCTCAAGCTTTCTTT
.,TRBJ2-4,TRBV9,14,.,CASARRESSNIQYF,TGTGCCAGCGCGCGGAGGGAGTCCTCAAACATTCAGTACTTC
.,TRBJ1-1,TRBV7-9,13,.,CASSLGTAPEAFF,TGTGCCAGCAGCTTAGGAACAGCCCCTGAAGCTTTCTTT
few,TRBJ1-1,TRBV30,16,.,CAWGGGLGSGDTEAFF,TGTGCCTGGGGCGGAGGCCTTGGGTCGGGGGACACTGAAGCTTTCTTT
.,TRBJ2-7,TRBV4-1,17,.,CASSQDFVAANSYEQYF,TGCGCCAGCAGCCAAGATTTCGTAGCTGCCAACTCCTACGAGCAGTACTTC
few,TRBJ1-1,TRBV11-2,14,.,CASSYTGTGTEAFF,TGTGCCAGCAGCTACACAGGGACGGGTACTGAAGCTTTCTTT
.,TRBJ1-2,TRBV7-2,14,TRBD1,CASSFDRGVRGYTF,TGTGCCAGCAGCTTTGACAGGGGGGTCCGTGGCTACACCTTC
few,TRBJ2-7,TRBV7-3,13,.,CASSRGRGDEQYF,TGTGCCAGCAGCCGGGGCAGGGGCGACGAGCAGTACTTC
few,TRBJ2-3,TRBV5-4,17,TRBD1,CASSQSTGGAGTDTQYF,TGTGCCAGCAGTCAATCGACAGGGGGCGCCGGAACAGATACGCAGTATTTT
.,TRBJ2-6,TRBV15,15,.,CATSTAGSGANVLTF,TGTGCCACCAGCACCGCGGGGTCTGGGGCCAACGTCCTGACTTTC
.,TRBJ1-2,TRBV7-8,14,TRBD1,CASSRVDRGGGYTF,TGTGCCAGCAGTCGAGTCGACAGGGGTGGCGGCTACACCTTC
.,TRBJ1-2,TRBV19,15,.,CASTRGQDHNYGYTF,TGTGCCAGTACCCGTGGGCAGGATCATAACTATGGCTACACCTTC
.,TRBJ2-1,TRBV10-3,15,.,CATTGRSSRPNEQFF,TGTGCTACTACTGGGAGGTCCTCTCGGCCCAATGAGCAGTTCTTC
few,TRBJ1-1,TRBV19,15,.,CASSPDSLVDTEAFF,TGTGCCAGTAGCCCTGACAGCCTCGTGGACACTGAAGCTTTCTTT
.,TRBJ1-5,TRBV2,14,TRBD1,CASSRDRRNQPQHF,TGTGCCAGCAGTCGGGACAGGAGAAATCAGCCCCAGCATTTT
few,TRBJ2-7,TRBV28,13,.,CASSNGGGREQYF,TGTGCCAGCAGTAATGGGGGGGGGCGTGAGCAGTACTTC
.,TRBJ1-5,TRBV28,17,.,CASSSGGLVNSNQPQHF,TGTGCCAGCAGTTCCGGGGGATTAGTGAATAGCAATCAGCCCCAGCATTTT
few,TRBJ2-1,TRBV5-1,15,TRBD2,CASRTLAGALNEQFF,TGCGCCAGCCGGACCCTAGCGGGGGCGCTTAATGAGCAGTTCTTC